This is a list of T cell receptor beta chains from one sample in a study of blood T cell repertoires in COVID-19. Assay used: immunoSEQ multiplex PCR; TCRdb lists only in-frame clones, some missing. The repertoire holds 160,000 or so clones, with about 83% as singletons. Sequenced material: peripheral blood. The receptors here all came from a human donor in a cohort sampled during active COVID-19. Both conserved end residues are trimmed from each CDR3.

v_call	j_call	cdr3_length	cdr3_aa
TRBV10-2	TRBJ2-5	9	ASSETGAQY
TRBV7-2	TRBJ1-1	14	ASSLAYGAMGTEAF
TRBV7-2	TRBJ1-4	12	ASSSQGYNEKLF
TRBV3-1/TRBV3-2	TRBJ1-1	16	ASSQEAGTGGGNTEAF
TRBV4-3	TRBJ1-4	14	ASSQDTGGGGEKLF
TRBV7-3	TRBJ2-2	14	ASSRPTGGNTGELF
TRBV19	TRBJ1-2	13	ASSTGQASNYGYT
TRBV28	TRBJ2-7	12	ASTAGTVSYEQY
TRBV11-3	TRBJ2-5	11	ASSLGISETQY
TRBV19	TRBJ1-1	11	ASSIPLTGSAF
TRBV28	TRBJ2-7	14	ASSFALDREAYEQY
TRBV7-8	TRBJ1-2	13	ASSFGQGGSYGYT
TRBV7-9	TRBJ1-1	10	ASSLAQGEAF
TRBV19	TRBJ1-6	13	ASSIDRGRDSPLH
TRBV18	TRBJ1-2	14	ASSPPSRGTGYGYT
TRBV4-1	TRBJ2-7	17	ASSLEDPASGRADYEQY
TRBV6-5	TRBJ2-7	13	ASSKYGQRSYEQY
TRBV5-4	TRBJ2-1	12	ASSGRGTYNEQF
TRBV18	TRBJ2-3	17	ASSPPLGHGQGVTDTQY
TRBV2	TRBJ2-6	15	ASSERGYGSGANVLT
TRBV6-2/TRBV6-3	TRBJ2-1	15	ASSYLKKISSYNEQF
TRBV6-4	TRBJ2-5	9	ASSDGGAQY
TRBV6-2/TRBV6-3	TRBJ1-4	12	ASSRGGTDEKLF
TRBV24-1	TRBJ1-1	12	ATSDRNRGAEAF
TRBV2	TRBJ2-3	14	ASSHPGRALPDTQY
TRBV27	TRBJ2-2	16	ASSAGLAGGPGAGELF
TRBV2	TRBJ2-3	13	ASSPSGGSTDTQY
TRBV19	TRBJ1-5	17	ASSSGRAGRLTNNQPQH
TRBV6-5	TRBJ2-1	14	ASSYYPGQGGNEQF
TRBV10-3	TRBJ2-5	13	AISESLDLGETQY
TRBV27	TRBJ1-1	10	ASSLPDREAF
TRBV7-2	TRBJ2-7	13	ASSLWASGSYEQY
TRBV7-3	TRBJ2-7	13	ASSLKVGERYEQY
TRBV10-1	TRBJ1-1	10	ASSARGTEAF
TRBV6-6	TRBJ1-4	12	ASRRGGTNEKLF
TRBV28	TRBJ2-1	15	ASSFPSREGSYNEQF
TRBV7-6	TRBJ2-2	14	ASSPGLADNTGELF
TRBV6-1	TRBJ2-7	13	ASSEAAGGTYEQY
TRBV18	TRBJ2-7	13	ASSLADSTLYEQY
TRBV25-1	TRBJ2-7	11	ASTPGDAYEQY
TRBV6-2/TRBV6-3	TRBJ1-2	12	ASSYRDRGYGYT
TRBV5-1	TRBJ1-5	11	ASSLDGNQPQH
TRBV4-3	TRBJ2-5	14	ASSQVKGVGQETQY
TRBV3-1/TRBV3-2	TRBJ1-6	11	ASTADRVSPLH
TRBV27	TRBJ2-5	10	ASSTNQETQY
TRBV5-5	TRBJ2-5	14	ASSLDRTPRRETQY
TRBV5-5	TRBJ2-5	12	ASSLAGGQETQY
TRBV10-1	TRBJ1-2	11	ASSESRVRGYT
TRBV28	TRBJ2-7	13	ASSFWSVPSYEQY